Listed here are 3 T cell receptor beta chains from one sample, sequenced in a study of T cells in Graves' hyperthyroidism and ophthalmopathy. It was RNA transcripts that yielded the amplified TCR beta CDR3 regions. An initial round of RT-PCR targeting the TCR CDR3 relied on the HTBI primer set. Via MiXCR, TCRdb re-called the multiplex PCR reads, giving one row per CDR3 protein. The table lists hundreds of thousands of distinct CDR3 sequences, around 13% of them singletons. The sample consisted of blood. These receptors were collected from a woman between 18 and 29 years old with Graves' hyperthyroidism.

At least ten counts were recorded for this clonotype. The chain is built from TRBV27 and TRBJ2-1; the D is unclear. With 3 bases removed from V and 0 bases from J, the gap between germline ends came to 15 bases. This CDR3 has 17 amino acids. The V gene's germline CDR1 is MNHEY and CDR2 SMNVEV (reference sequence). CDR3 amino acids: CASSLAARRSSYNEQFF. CDR3 nucleotides: TGTGCCAGCAGTTTGGCGGCCCGCCGTAGCTCCTACAATGAGCAGTTCTTC.

This clonotype was seen only a few times. This chain connects TRBV10-2 to TRBJ2-7; D gene uncertain. The CDR3 has 11 amino acids. The germline gives CDR1 WSHSY, CDR2 SAAADI. V lost 8 bases, J lost 9 bases, and 14 bases lay in between. The CDR3 reads CASYGEAMQYF. The CDR3 DNA is TGCGCCAGCTATGGTGAGGCGATGCAGTACTTC.

The chain combines TRBV28 with TRBJ1-1; TRBD1 might be the D (5 bases). In germline, CDR1 is MDHEN, CDR2 SYDVKM. The CDR3 is 14 amino acids. V was pared by 10 bases and J by 4 bases, with 19 bases between. The CDR3 nucleotides read TGTGCCACGACACCGACAGTTCCTGGCACTGAAGCTTTCTTT. Protein product: CATTPTVPGTEAFF.